Listed here are 15 T cell receptor beta chains from one sample, sequenced in a study of blood T cell repertoires in COVID-19. The protocol was immunoSEQ multiplex PCR, while the TCRdb copy is restricted to in-frame clones and leaves out a portion. This table holds hundreds of thousands of clones, roughly 87% found once. The sequenced sample was PBMCs or T cells enriched from blood (not recorded which). All receptors come from a woman under 40 with acute COVID-19.

V usage is TRBV7-6 and J usage is TRBJ1-3; TRBD1 matches 7 bases. Germline V gene data show CDR1 as SGHVS and CDR2 as FNYEAQ. The CDR3 extends over 15 amino acids. J gave up 2 bases and V 1 base, and 2 bases lay outside the gene matches. CDR3: CASSLGTGAGNTIYF. CDR3 nucleotides: TGTGCCAGCAGCTTAGGAACAGGGGCTGGAAACACCATATATTTT.

The chain has TRBV7-2 and TRBJ2-1; 8 bases map to TRBD2. With V trimmed by 1 base and J by 14 bases, 4 bases remained unmatched. CDR1 SGHTA and CDR2 FQGNSA come from the germline V gene. The CDR3 sequence is 12 residues long. The CDR3 bases are TGTGCCAGCAGCTTAGAGGAGCGGGGGAAGTTCTTC. Translating it yields CASSLEERGKFF.

CDR3 region: CASSPAASGGEQYF. The CDR3 DNA reads as TGTGCCAGTAGTCCGGCGGCTAGCGGGGGAGAGCAGTACTTC. The chain has TRBV19 and TRBJ2-7, with 10 bases matching TRBD2. CDR3 length equals 14 residues. With 5 bases clipped from V and 7 bases from J, the junction kept 8 bases outside the gene matches. The germline V gene has CDR1 LNHDA and CDR2 SQIVND (reference sequence).

This chain uses TRBV5-4 with TRBJ2-6; 8 bases map to TRBD1. This CDR3 region has 16 residues. V gave up 7 bases and J gave up 4 bases; unmatched junction bases: 10. Germline V lookup: CDR1 SGHNT, CDR2 YYREEE (reference sequence). Here the CDR3 reads CASQGAGVSGANVLTF. DNA for the CDR3: TGTGCCAGCCAGGGGGCCGGAGTTTCGGGGGCCAACGTCCTGACTTTC.

The rearrangement links TRBV11-2 to TRBJ1-1; the D gene is possibly TRBD1 (6 bases). The CDR3 runs to 14 residues. Germline V gives CDR1 SGHAT, CDR2 FQNNGV. Trimming stripped 5 bases from V and 5 bases from J, with 15 bases between. The CDR3 DNA follows: TGTGCCAGCAGCCTACAGGGCCCGATGACTGAAGCTTTCTTT. Encoded protein: CASSLQGPMTEAFF.

The table lists this clone with a count of one. This chain joins TRBV15 and TRBJ1-5; unclear D gene. The CDR3 covers 15 residues. Per the germline V gene, CDR1 is LNHNV and CDR2 is YYDKDF (reference sequence). The V end lost 4 bases, the J end lost 6 bases, and 16 bases lay between the germline ends. CDR3 residues: CATSNLGKVGQPQHF. CDR3 nucleotides: TGTGCCACCAGCAACCTCGGGAAGGTGGGTCAGCCCCAGCATTTT.

This sequence joins TRBV2 and TRBJ2-7, with a possible D match to TRBD1 (5 bases). CDR3 length equals 17 residues. CDR1 is SNHLY, CDR2 FYNNEI, per germline. With 0 bases removed from V and 0 bases from J, the gap between germline ends came to 15 bases. CDR3 in amino acids: CASSEALGPPGSYEQYF. In nucleotides, the CDR3 is TGTGCCAGCAGTGAAGCGCTGGGGCCGCCAGGCTCCTACGAGCAGTACTTC.

The gene calls are TRBV20-1 and TRBJ2-7; no definite D call. The germline V gene has CDR1 DFQATT and CDR2 SNEGSKA (reference sequence). The CDR3 is 11 residues long. V was clipped by 1 base and J by 6 bases, with 7 bases between them. CDR3 DNA: TGCAGTGCTAGAGGTCACAGCGAGCAGTACTTC. Residues: CSARGHSEQYF.

The chain is built from TRBV27 and TRBJ1-1; weak D call: TRBD1 (6 bases). CDR1 MNHEY and CDR2 SMNVEV come from the germline V gene (reference sequence). Trimming took off 4 bases at V and 4 bases at J, with 13 bases between the two ends. The CDR3 spans 14 residues. The CDR3 protein is CASSYAGVSTEAFF. In nucleotides, the CDR3 is TGTGCCAGCAGTTACGCAGGGGTCTCCACTGAAGCTTTCTTT.

This chain links TRBV10-3 with TRBJ2-1; perhaps TRBD1 as D (6 bases). V was clipped by 6 bases and J by 7 bases, with 10 bases between them. The CDR3 covers 12 residues. Germline loops: CDR1 ENHRY, CDR2 SYGVKD. The CDR3 spells CAIRGAINEQFF. Here the CDR3 DNA reads TGTGCCATCAGGGGGGCCATTAATGAGCAGTTCTTC.

The genes are TRBV6-6 and TRBJ2-5, with D unclear. Trimming left V 4 bases short and J 5 bases short, with 14 bases between. Germline CDR1 and CDR2: MNHNY and SVGAGI (reference sequence). The CDR3 length is 14 residues. The CDR3 coding sequence is TGTGCCAGCAGTTCCCCGACGGGTCTGGAGACCCAGTACTTC. Protein: CASSSPTGLETQYF.

The rearrangement links TRBV20-1 to TRBJ1-2, with a weak D call TRBD1 (5 bases). CDR1 is DFQATT, CDR2 SNEGSKA, per germline (reference sequence). V lost 5 bases, J lost 8 bases, and 12 bases lay in between. The CDR3 runs to 11 residues. CDR3 protein: CSAARADGYTF. CDR3 bases: TGCAGTGCTGCCAGGGCCGACGGCTACACCTTC.

V usage is TRBV7-9 and J usage is TRBJ1-1, with D possibly being TRBD1 (5 bases). The length of the CDR3 is 14 residues. The germline V gene encodes CDR1 SEHNR and CDR2 FQNEAQ (reference sequence). V lost 9 bases to trimming and J lost 6 bases, with 20 bases between them. CDR3 amino acids: CASTQGEVYAEAFF. The CDR3 DNA follows: TGTGCCAGTACCCAAGGGGAGGTGTACGCTGAAGCTTTCTTT.

The chain carries TRBV5-1 and TRBJ2-7, with D unclear. The CDR3 sequence is 16 residues long. The V end lost 0 bases, the J end lost 2 bases, and 15 bases lay between the germline ends. Germline CDR1 reads SGHRS; CDR2 reads YFSETQ. The CDR3 loop is CASSLAPKLPTYEQYF. The CDR3 DNA sequence: TGCGCCAGCAGCTTGGCCCCCAAGCTCCCTACCTACGAGCAGTACTTC.

CDR3 in DNA: TGTGCCAGCAACCAGGGGGGCGGCTACACCTTC. It translates to CASNQGGGYTF. The chain links TRBV6-5 to TRBJ1-2; 7 bases line up with TRBD1. Germline V gene data show CDR1 as MNHEY and CDR2 as SVGAGI. Germline trimming cut 7 bases from V and 8 bases from J; bases unmatched to any gene: 4. The CDR3 contains 11 residues.